This T cell receptor (beta chain) derives from a study of vaccination effects on CD4 cells after COVID-19. This clone was counted a single time. Its cognate antigen is unknown. CDR3 length equals 12 residues. CDR1 and CDR2 from the germline V gene are MNHNY and SVGAGI (reference sequence). The V end lost 5 bases, the J end lost 6 bases, and 9 bases lay between the germline ends. CD4+ T cells were isolated after around 10 days of culture. Data came from immunoSEQ multiplex PCR; TCRdb stores just in-frame clones and leaves some out. The sample shows about 48,000 clones, 67% of them seen only once. The sequence was collected from a human donor who received a COVID-19 vaccine. The sample was CD4+ T cells from PBMCs cultured without peptide, taken before COVID-19 vaccination. This chain uses TRBV6-6 with TRBJ2-3; D unclear. CDR3 DNA: TGTGCCAGCAGTGCTGGGATTGATACGCAGTATTTT. It yields the protein CASSAGIDTQYF.